This T cell receptor (beta chain) was profiled in a study of T-cell reconstitution after alpha-beta-depleted transplantation in children. This clonotype was observed a handful of times. Its antigen is still unknown. Whole-study results and caveats: There were reportedly several hundred expanded graft clones from which alpha-beta T cells came about two months after transplant. At one year after transplant, newly produced T cells mostly accounted for T-cell counts and diversity.

Germline V gene data show CDR1 as DFQATT and CDR2 as SNEGSKA (reference sequence). With V trimmed by 0 bases and J by 3 bases, 8 bases remained unmatched. This CDR3 is 16 amino acids long. Unique molecular identifiers were incorporated during preparation of the TCRbeta library. TCRdb re-called the PCR reads with MiXCR, one entry per CDR3 protein. The sample includes about 980,000 distinct CDR3 sequences, around 30% of them seen just once. Sequencing used PBMCs, mostly from graft donor cells, obtained 360 days after TCRalphabeta/CD19-depleted stem cell transplant. The rearrangement links TRBV20-1 to TRBJ2-3; 8 bases are a match to TRBD2. This TCR came from a boy under two years old who had a stem cell transplant for SCID, so the T cells may come from the graft donor. The CDR3 is CSARDSGGLSTDTQYF. CDR3 in DNA: TGCAGTGCTAGAGACAGCGGGGGCCTCTCTACAGATACGCAGTATTTT.